Each of the 2 T cell receptor beta chains below was sequenced from the same sample in a study of T-cell memory formation after mild COVID-19. TCRdb independently ran MiXCR on the 5' RACE reads; one entry per CDR3 protein. The table has hundreds of thousands of distinct CDR3 sequences, 7% to 10% seen once; the top ten hold under 25%. Sample: PBMCs or a T cell subset sorted from them (not recorded which). These receptors were obtained from a man younger than 30 who had mild COVID-19 (a few samples of this study predate the infection). Cell type and time point are not known.

This clonotype has a handful of counts. This chain links TRBV30 with TRBJ1-5, with D maybe TRBD1 (5 bases). This CDR3 spans 13 amino acids. V lost 0 bases and J 7 bases, leaving 10 bases between the germline ends. Germline loops: CDR1 GTSNPN, CDR2 SVGIG (reference sequence). The CDR3 is CAWSVLRDQPQHF. In nucleotides, the CDR3 is TGTGCCTGGAGTGTACTTCGGGACCAGCCCCAGCATTTT.

This clonotype has a handful of counts. This chain links TRBV20-1 with TRBJ2-3; weak D call: TRBD1 (6 bases). Per the germline V gene, CDR1 is DFQATT and CDR2 is SNEGSKA (reference sequence). The CDR3 has 11 amino acids. CDR3 in amino acids: CLGGYTDTQYF. The CDR3 DNA reads TGCCTTGGGGGCTACACAGATACGCAGTATTTT.